The present TCR beta chain was sequenced within a study of T cell responses to AZD1222 COVID-19 vaccine. Study results and limitations: Baseline testing showed seropositivity in only five or six AZD1222 recipients. The span of vaccine-associated CD4 TCRs extended across spike, with dominance at 160-218 and 743-854. In the spike-specific TCR repertoire, nearly half reportedly target unmutated variant regions.

From germline, CDR1 is KGHSH and CDR2 LQKENI. CDR3 size: 17 residues. Profiling relied on immunoSEQ multiplex PCR, and the TCRdb table lists in-frame clones only, not all of them. This table has 65,000 to 95,000 clones, around 85% appearing once. As for this clone: The antigen is undetermined. An end of the junction does not agree with germline; a read error may underlie this.

The material sequenced was peripheral blood, taken 28 days after the second AZD1222 dose. The TCR originated in an adult who received the AZD1222 COVID-19 vaccine. The chain uses TRBV18 and TRBJ2-7; 9 nucleotides agree with TRBD1. The CDR3 protein is CASSPRIPGQGSSEQYF. The CDR3 DNA is TGTGCCAGCTCACCACGGATTCCGGGACAGGGCTCCTCCGAGCAGTACTTC.